This T cell receptor beta chain is from a study of cytomegalovirus exposure and HLA in healthy donors. The CDR3 is 13 amino acids. The germline V gene encodes CDR1 LNHDA and CDR2 SQIVND (reference sequence). V gave up 3 bases and J gave up 3 bases, with 8 bases separating them. PCR employed 60 Vbeta and 13 Jbeta primers. Sequenced by immunoSEQ multiplex PCR; TCRdb stores in-frame clones only, minus some. The sample shows around 300,000 clones, about 75% of them seen only once. The source is a female donor in good health and CMV-seronegative. The rearrangement uses TRBV19 and TRBJ1-2; weak D call: TRBD1 (5 bases). Sequenced sample: PBMCs. This CDR3 reads CASSIRGYYGYTF. In DNA, the CDR3 is TGTGCCAGTAGTATTCGGGGGTACTATGGCTACACCTTC.